This TCR beta chain was sequenced for a study of shared clonotypes between healthy human individuals. As handled by the study authors: ImmunoSEQ only sent back junction sequences with no quality scores, so filtering was done differently. Only in-frame clones appear in the TCRdb table, and some are missing; sequencing was by immunoSEQ multiplex PCR. V and J calls and clone size are as listed in that table; D and trimming were resolved from the DNA. The sample shows 1,400,000 or so clones, less than 99% of them seen only once. Memory CD4+ cells were the fraction left after CD45RA+ naive selection. Sequencing was carried out using naive CD4+ T cells sorted from blood. Sample subset: CD45RA+ positively selected. The sequence was obtained from a man aged 25-45 years in good health.

CDR3 loop: CASSGHRVDKVRSSGNTIYF. The CDR3 nucleotides are TGTGCCAGCAGCGGCCACAGGGTCGACAAGGTCCGGAGCTCTGGAAACACCATATATTTT. This chain connects TRBV7-8 to TRBJ1-3, with D maybe TRBD1 (6 bases). Deletions cut 5 bases from V and 0 bases from J, with 26 bases between. Germline CDR1 reads SGHVS; CDR2 reads FQNEAQ. The CDR3 consists of 20 residues.